The entry below gives a single TCR beta chain sequence along with its context. The data were obtained in a study of blood T cell repertoires in COVID-19. Assay: immunoSEQ multiplex PCR; the TCRdb copy retains only in-frame clones and omits some. Here the sample spans approximately 140,000 clones, roughly 87% being singletons. The CDR3 loop spans 14 amino acids. CDR1 and CDR2 from the germline V gene are SNHLY and FYNNEI. With V trimmed by 2 bases and J by 10 bases, 8 bases remained unmatched. The receptor's source is a woman aged 55-70 years with active or convalescent COVID-19. Sequencing input: peripheral blood. This chain joins TRBV2 and TRBJ2-1; 7 positions match TRBD2. The CDR3 here is CASSESWGLTEQFF. In nucleotides, the CDR3 is TGTGCCAGCAGTGAATCGTGGGGACTAACGGAGCAGTTCTTC.